The source of this T cell receptor beta chain is a study of PD-1 blockade in classical Hodgkin lymphoma. This CDR3 comprises 11 residues. Trimming took 8 bases from V and 6 from J, leaving 10 bases between them. CDR1 and CDR2 (germline): DFQATT, SNEGSKA (reference sequence). Assay: immunoSEQ multiplex PCR; the TCRdb copy retains only in-frame clones and omits some. This sample has over 25,000 clones; 65% to 80% occur once, and the top ten carry more than 2%. Relapse was seen in all patients after autologous stem cell transplantation, and brentuximab vedotin exposure was variable. The authors purified CD4+ T cells from thawed PBMCs by magnetic negative selection.

The chain combines TRBV20-1 with TRBJ1-4; D remains unclear. The specimen comprised CD4+ T cells from blood, sampled at baseline. This sequence originates from a human donor with classical Hodgkin lymphoma. CDR3 nucleotides: TGCAGTCCCAAGTTAGATGAAAAACTGTTTTTT. Amino acids: CSPKLDEKLFF.